This T cell receptor (beta chain) came from a study of T cells in Graves' hyperthyroidism and ophthalmopathy. This clonotype was seen repeatedly, ten times or more. Authors of the study amplified TCR beta CDR3 regions from RNA transcripts. TCR CDR3 underwent first-round RT-PCR with the HTBI primer set. MiXCR, applied by TCRdb to the multiplex PCR reads, yields one record per CDR3 protein. The sample shows around 300,000 distinct CDR3 sequences, roughly 22% of them seen only once. Germline CDR1 is SGHAT and CDR2 is FQDESV (reference sequence). V dropped 4 bases and J dropped 4 bases, with 17 bases sitting between them. The CDR3 consists of 16 residues. Each diagnosis drew on symptoms, thyroxine, TRAb, thyroid ultrasound and orbital computed tomography findings.

Sequenced sample: blood. The receptor was isolated from a man aged 25-45 years with Graves' ophthalmopathy. The rearrangement joins TRBV11-1 to TRBJ2-1; perhaps D is TRBD1 or TRBD2 (7 bases each). The CDR3 protein is CASSSGGVGSYNEQFF. CDR3 DNA sequence: TGTGCCAGCAGCTCAGGGGGGGTAGGGAGTTACAATGAGCAGTTCTTC.